Below, 29 T cell receptor beta chains from the same sample are listed, as sequenced in a study of blood T cell repertoires in COVID-19. Using immunoSEQ multiplex PCR, the repertoire was profiled, and TCRdb retains in-frame clones only, with some absent. There are 200,000 to 250,000 clones in the sample; around 84% occur only once, and roughly 21% lies in the top ten. The sequenced sample consisted of peripheral blood. Receptors originate from a man aged 30-40 years with active or convalescent COVID-19.

The V gene is TRBV24-1, the J gene TRBJ2-5; 10 bases align to TRBD2. Trimming cost V 5 bases and J 5 bases; bases outside gene matches: 4. CDR1 and CDR2 from the germline V gene are KGHDR and SFDVKD. The CDR3 has 14 amino acids. The DNA of the CDR3 is TGTGCCACCAGTGTAGCGGGGGGCGGGGAGACCCAGTACTTC. It translates to CATSVAGGGETQYF.

The chain is built from TRBV9 and TRBJ2-1, with a tentative D call TRBD1 (5 bases). Trimming shortened V by 2 bases and J by 2 bases, and 17 bases separated the two germline ends. This CDR3 has 17 amino acids. Germline CDR1 is SGDLS and CDR2 is YYNGEE. The CDR3 DNA sequence: TGTGCCAGCAGCGTTGGGGCCAGGAGCGCCGCCTACAATGAGCAGTTCTTC. This codes for CASSVGARSAAYNEQFF.

V usage is TRBV10-2 and J usage is TRBJ2-3, with D perhaps matching TRBD2 (5 bases). Germline V gives CDR1 WSHSY, CDR2 SAAADI. The CDR3 spans 15 residues. The V end lost 3 bases, the J end lost 0 bases, and 10 bases lay between the germline ends. CDR3 sequence (DNA): TGCGCCAGCAGTGAAGTTAGCGCGAGCACAGATACGCAGTATTTT. Its protein product is CASSEVSASTDTQYF.

The CDR3 is CASSGGYRPNSPLHF. CDR3 DNA: TGTGCCAGCAGTGGTGGGTACAGGCCTAATTCACCCCTCCACTTT. The chain carries TRBV2 and TRBJ1-6; D possibly corresponds to TRBD1 (5 bases). The CDR3 runs 15 residues. V was trimmed by 4 bases and J by 6 bases, leaving 13 bases between them. Germline values: CDR1 SNHLY, CDR2 FYNNEI.

This clone was picked up one time. The chain carries TRBV20-1 and TRBJ2-7; D is undetermined. The CDR3 totals 11 residues. The germline V gene encodes CDR1 DFQATT and CDR2 SNEGSKA (reference sequence). The ends were cut back, 4 bases at V and 5 bases at J, with 9 bases in the middle. The CDR3 loop reads CSAMGTNEQYF. As DNA, the CDR3 is TGCAGTGCTATGGGTACTAACGAGCAGTACTTC.

V gene TRBV7-3 combines with J gene TRBJ2-1; TRBD2 matches at 11 bases. Germline V lookup: CDR1 SGHTA, CDR2 FQGTGA. V shed 3 bases and J 3 bases; nucleotides not matched to a gene: 4. The CDR3 covers 16 residues. The CDR3 DNA is TGTGCCAGCAGCTTTATAGCGGGAGGGCTCTACAATGAGCAGTTCTTC. The encoded protein is CASSFIAGGLYNEQFF.

CDR3 sequence (DNA): TGCGCCAGCAGCTTGGGCGGGCCCAATCAGCCCCAGCATTTT. Translation gives CASSLGGPNQPQHF. The genes are TRBV5-1 and TRBJ1-5, with unresolved D. The CDR3 extends over 14 amino acids. Germline V lookup: CDR1 SGHRS, CDR2 YFSETQ. V lost 0 bases to trimming and J lost 3 bases, with 7 bases between them. The full variable domain, rest sourced from reference TRBV5-1 and TRBJ1-5, is KAGVTQTPRYLIKTRGQQVTLSCSPISGHRSVSWYQQTPGQGLQFLFEYFSETQRNKGNFPGRFSGRQFSNSRSEMNVSTLELGDSALYLCASSLGGPNQPQHFGDGTRLSIL.

This rearrangement joins TRBV5-1 to TRBJ1-1; D remains unclear. The V gene's germline CDR1 is SGHRS and CDR2 YFSETQ. This CDR3 region has 13 residues. Trimming shortened V by 2 bases and J by 3 bases, and 8 bases separated the two germline ends. DNA of the CDR3: TGCGCCAGCAGCTTCGACACCGACACTGAAGCTTTCTTT. Protein: CASSFDTDTEAFF.

This sequence joins TRBV9 and TRBJ2-4, with 7 bases aligning to TRBD2. J was trimmed by 10 bases and V by 7 bases; bases with no gene match: 11. Germline V gene lookup returns CDR1 SGDLS and CDR2 YYNGEE. This CDR3 has 13 amino acids. In DNA, the CDR3 is TGTGCCAGCGGAATGGAACACGGGGGGATTCAGTACTTC. Protein: CASGMEHGGIQYF. The full variable domain, rest sourced from reference TRBV9 and TRBJ2-4, is DSGVTQTPKHLITATGQRVTLRCSPRSGDLSVYWYQQSLDQGLQFLIQYYNGEERAKGNILERFSAQQFPDLHSELNLSSLELGDSALYFCASGMEHGGIQYFGAGTRLSVL.

V usage is TRBV20-1 and J usage is TRBJ2-5; D is uncertain. Germline V CDR1 and CDR2: DFQATT, SNEGSKA (reference sequence). CDR3 size: 13 residues. The V and J ends lost 3 bases and 4 bases respectively, with 12 bases between them. This CDR3 reads CSASERSRETQYF. Written as DNA, the CDR3 is TGCAGTGCTAGTGAGAGGTCTCGAGAGACCCAGTACTTC.

The V and J genes are TRBV18 and TRBJ2-7; 10 bases fit TRBD2. CDR3 size: 18 residues. The junction had 11 bases not matched to a gene; V was cut back by 3 bases and J by 0 bases. Germline V CDR1 and CDR2: KGHSH, LQKENI. This CDR3 is CASSPRLAGPLSSYEQYF. The CDR3 DNA reads TGTGCCAGCTCACCCAGACTAGCGGGTCCCCTTAGCTCCTACGAGCAGTACTTC.

This chain connects TRBV24-1 to TRBJ2-3; D uncertain. The V gene's germline CDR1 is KGHDR and CDR2 SFDVKD. Trimming stripped 9 bases from V and 4 bases from J, with 7 bases between. The CDR3 is made up of 11 amino acids. In DNA, the CDR3 is TGTGCCACCGCTATGGCAGATACGCAGTATTTT. This sequence encodes CATAMADTQYF.

The chain combines TRBV18 with TRBJ1-1, with 7 bases identical to TRBD1. J gave up 1 base and V 0 bases, and 11 bases lay outside the gene matches. Germline V gene sequence: CDR1 KGHSH, CDR2 LQKENI. This CDR3 spans 18 amino acids. CDR3 residues: CASSPPNRGSQGNTEAFF. DNA for the CDR3: TGTGCCAGCTCACCACCTAACAGGGGTTCGCAGGGGAACACTGAAGCTTTCTTT.

The chain recombines TRBV10-1 with TRBJ2-7; TRBD1 might be the D (5 bases). The ends were cut back, 6 bases at V and 0 bases at J, with 15 bases in the middle. This CDR3 spans 15 amino acids. Germline loops: CDR1 WNHNN, CDR2 SYGVQD (reference sequence). The CDR3 nucleotides are TGCGCCAGCAGCTCCAGACAGACCCCCTCCTACGAGCAGTACTTC. Protein product: CASSSRQTPSYEQYF.

The rearrangement uses TRBV4-1 and TRBJ2-7, with D possibly matching TRBD1 (5 bases). This CDR3 is built from 15 residues. V was shortened by 0 bases and J by 2 bases, with 11 bases between the two germline ends. Germline values: CDR1 MGHRA, CDR2 YSYEKL. The CDR3 sequence is CASSQDRTNAYEQYF. For the CDR3, the DNA is TGCGCCAGCAGCCAAGATAGGACAAATGCCTACGAGCAGTACTTC.

This clone was recorded at least ten times. J is TRBJ1-1 and V is TRBV5-1; 7 bases agree with TRBD1. The CDR3 spans 14 residues. V lost 5 bases, J lost 5 bases, and 9 bases stayed unmatched. Germline V gene lookup returns CDR1 SGHRS and CDR2 YFSETQ. CDR3 in amino acids: CASSLRGSGTEAFF. As DNA, the CDR3 is TGCGCCAGCAGTCTCAGGGGGTCGGGTACTGAAGCTTTCTTT.

V usage is TRBV4-1 and J usage is TRBJ1-4; D ambiguous. Germline V CDR1 and CDR2: MGHRA, YSYEKL. The CDR3 is 16 residues long. The V and J ends lost 0 bases and 6 bases respectively, with 14 bases between them. The CDR3 here is CASSQDERSGDEKLFF. CDR3 bases: TGCGCCAGCAGCCAAGATGAGCGGTCGGGAGATGAAAAACTGTTTTTT.

J is TRBJ1-5 and V is TRBV5-8, with TRBD1 as a possible D gene (5 bases). The germline gives CDR1 SGHTS, CDR2 YDEGEE. The CDR3 runs to 16 residues. V dropped 0 bases and J dropped 3 bases, with 13 bases sitting between them. In DNA form, the CDR3 reads TGTGCCAGCAGCTTGGGCGTAGCAGGGTCCAATCAGCCCCAGCATTTT. Protein sequence: CASSLGVAGSNQPQHF.

V usage is TRBV9 and J usage is TRBJ2-1, with a possible D match to TRBD2 (6 bases). V was cut by 0 bases and J by 6 bases, with 13 bases left in between. The CDR3 has 15 amino acids. Germline values: CDR1 SGDLS, CDR2 YYNGEE. DNA of the CDR3: TGTGCCAGCAGCGTAGGGCGGGGAGCACCCAATGAGCAGTTCTTC. It is translated as CASSVGRGAPNEQFF.

The J gene is TRBJ1-1, the V gene TRBV12-5; 9 nucleotides line up with TRBD1. CDR3 length: 17 amino acids. Germline trimming cut 0 bases from V and 1 base from J; bases unmatched to any gene: 6. The V gene's germline CDR1 is LGHNT and CDR2 FRNRAP. CDR3 in DNA: TGTGCTAGTGGTTTGGTACTTACAGGGGGCCGGAACACTGAAGCTTTCTTT. Translating it yields CASGLVLTGGRNTEAFF. The whole variable domain, remainder taken from reference TRBV12-5 and TRBJ1-1, is DARVTQTPRHKVTEMGQEVTMRCQPILGHNTVFWYRQTMMQGLELLAYFRNRAPLDDSGMPKDRFSAEMPDATLATLKIQPSEPRDSAVYFCASGLVLTGGRNTEAFFGQGTRLTVV.

V gene TRBV28 combines with J gene TRBJ2-7; D may be TRBD2 (6 bases). Deletions cut 6 bases from V and 1 base from J, with 13 bases between. Germline CDR1 reads MDHEN; CDR2 reads SYDVKM. The CDR3 has 14 residues. The CDR3 DNA is TGTGCCAGCAGCGGGAGCTTCCCATCCTACGAGCAGTACTTC. Translation gives CASSGSFPSYEQYF. Full variable domain (remainder filled in from reference TRBV28 and TRBJ2-7): DVKVTQSSRYLVKRTGEKVFLECVQDMDHENMFWYRQDPGLGLRLIYFSYDVKMKEKGDIPEGYSVSREKKERFSLILESASTNQTSMYLCASSGSFPSYEQYFGPGTRLTVT.

The chain employs TRBV7-2 and TRBJ2-7, with TRBD1 as a possible D gene (5 bases). The CDR3 length is 15 residues. Per the germline V gene, CDR1 is SGHTA and CDR2 is FQGNSA. V gave up 2 bases and J gave up 4 bases, with 15 bases separating them. The CDR3 nucleotides read TGTGCCAGCAGCTTAAGCAGGGTGGGAACATACGAGCAGTACTTC. Translation: CASSLSRVGTYEQYF.

This clone was observed a few times. V and J are TRBV24-1 and TRBJ2-7; D not certain. The CDR3 covers 12 residues. V was clipped by 1 base and J by 4 bases, with 4 bases between them. Germline values: CDR1 KGHDR, CDR2 SFDVKD. The CDR3 region has the DNA TGTGCCACCAGTGATTTCGGTTACGAGCAGTACTTC. It encodes CATSDFGYEQYF.

V gene TRBV30 combines with J gene TRBJ2-7; TRBD1 agrees at 7 bases. The V gene's germline CDR1 is GTSNPN and CDR2 SVGIG (reference sequence). The trim removed 1 base at V and 2 bases at J, leaving 11 bases unmatched. The CDR3 has 16 amino acids. CDR3 in DNA: TGTGCCTGGAGTGGTCAAAATCAGGGACAGCCCTACGAGCAGTACTTC. It is translated as CAWSGQNQGQPYEQYF.

The CDR3 DNA reads TGTGCCAGTAGCTTGGGACAGGGGAATCAGCCCCAGCATTTT. It is translated as CASSLGQGNQPQHF. The chain carries TRBV19 and TRBJ1-5, with TRBD1 matching over 10 bases. J gave up 4 bases and V 6 bases, and 3 bases lay outside the gene matches. CDR3 length equals 14 residues. Germline-derived CDR1 and CDR2 are LNHDA and SQIVND (reference sequence).

This rearrangement joins TRBV28 to TRBJ1-2, with D uncertain. The germline gives CDR1 MDHEN, CDR2 SYDVKM. The V end lost 5 bases, the J end lost 4 bases, and 8 bases lay between the germline ends. This CDR3 has 12 amino acids. CDR3 protein: CASSRPGYGYTF. CDR3 nucleotides: TGTGCCAGCAGTCGGCCGGGCTATGGCTACACCTTC.

The gene calls are TRBV12-3 or TRBV12-4 and TRBJ2-4; TRBD2 matches at 10 bases. V gave up 7 bases and J gave up 10 bases; unmatched junction bases: 4. This CDR3 comprises 12 residues. CDR3 amino acids: CASTRTSGIQYF. Here the CDR3 DNA reads TGTGCCAGCACTAGGACTAGCGGAATTCAGTACTTC.

V and J are TRBV19 and TRBJ1-6; 8 bases agree with TRBD1. The V gene's germline CDR1 is LNHDA and CDR2 SQIVND (reference sequence). The CDR3 is 14 amino acids. The ends lost 5 bases at V and 13 bases at J; junction bases unmatched: 10. The CDR3 DNA reads as TGTGCCAGTAGTCCCGACAGGGGTTCCTTCCCCCTCCACTTT. Protein sequence: CASSPDRGSFPLHF.

The rearrangement links TRBV28 to TRBJ1-5; 9 bases match TRBD1. The junction had 8 bases not matched to a gene; V was cut back by 3 bases and J by 5 bases. In germline, CDR1 is MDHEN, CDR2 SYDVKM. This CDR3 has 16 residues. In DNA, the CDR3 is TGTGCCAGCAGTTTCCACCTACAGGGGGCTGATCAGCCCCAGCATTTT. Translating gives CASSFHLQGADQPQHF. Filled out from reference TRBV28 and TRBJ1-5, the complete variable domain reads DVKVTQSSRYLVKRTGEKVFLECVQDMDHENMFWYRQDPGLGLRLIYFSYDVKMKEKGDIPEGYSVSREKKERFSLILESASTNQTSMYLCASSFHLQGADQPQHFGDGTRLSIL.